The entry below describes one T cell receptor beta chain. Its antigen is still unknown. The sample originates from a study of early T cells in non-severe SARS-CoV-2 infection. Across the whole study: The input, bulk RNA from unsorted whole blood, was sequenced, and chains were unpaired. Study-level points and caveats: VDJdb matching, biased toward anti-spike CD8 responses, missed private and CD4 specificities.

V was cut by 0 bases and J by 0 bases, with 11 bases left in between. The CDR3 is 17 amino acids. Germline CDR1 LNHNV, CDR2 YYDKDF (reference sequence). Researchers tagged individual cDNA molecules with unique molecular identifiers. TCRdb re-derived calls from the 5' RACE reads in MiXCR, one entry per CDR3 protein. The sample comprises about 33,000 distinct CDR3 sequences, 5.5% to 7% of which are singletons, and approximately 4% rests with the top ten. The receptor's source is an adult who was a healthcare worker with PCR-confirmed SARS-CoV-2 infection or an uninfected control (not recorded which). The chain employs TRBV15 and TRBJ2-2; D is unclear. The material sequenced was whole blood. CDR3 sequence (DNA): TGTGCCACCAGCAGAGATTTGGGCAGCGCGAACACCGGGGAGCTGTTTTTT. This codes for CATSRDLGSANTGELFF. The variable domain in full, with the rest retrieved from reference TRBV15 and TRBJ2-2, is DAMVIQNPRYQVTQFGKPVTLSCSQTLNHNVMYWYQQKSSQAPKLLFHYYDKDFNNEADTPDNFQSRRPNTSFCFLDIRSPGLGDTAMYLCATSRDLGSANTGELFFGEGSRLTVL.